A single sample gave rise to the 21 T cell receptor beta chains below, sequenced in a study of T-cell reconstitution after alpha-beta-depleted transplantation in children. Researchers prepared the TCRbeta library using unique molecular identifiers, the study reports. TCRdb re-analysed the PCR reads in MiXCR, keeping a single row per CDR3 protein. The repertoire includes over 200,000 distinct CDR3 sequences, around 9.5% of them detected once, and less than 8% sits in the top ten. The sequencing used PBMCs from the stem cell graft donor, collected from the stem cell graft. The origin of the receptors is a human donor who donated a stem cell graft to a child with acute lymphoblastic leukemia.

V and J are TRBV5-1 and TRBJ2-3, with D possibly matching TRBD1 (6 bases). This CDR3 has 19 residues. The V and J ends lost 0 bases and 2 bases respectively, with 22 bases between them. The germline gives CDR1 SGHRS, CDR2 YFSETQ. The CDR3 here is CASSLVTSVVRGYTDTQYF. The CDR3 nucleotides read TGCGCCAGCAGCTTGGTCACTTCTGTTGTCAGGGGATACACAGATACGCAGTATTTT.

V is TRBV14 and J is TRBJ1-2, with D unresolved. Germline CDR1 reads SGHDN; CDR2 reads FVKESK. The V and J ends lost 0 bases and 4 bases respectively, with 12 bases between them. This CDR3 contains 15 residues. CDR3 amino acids: CASSQDEGSFYGYTF. The CDR3 bases are TGTGCCAGCAGCCAAGACGAGGGCTCGTTCTATGGCTACACCTTC.

The rearrangement joins TRBV12-3 or TRBV12-4 to TRBJ2-5; TRBD1 aligns across 9 bases. Germline trimming cut 5 bases from V and 5 bases from J; bases unmatched to any gene: 9. This CDR3 is 15 amino acids long. The CDR3 sequence is CASSSPGTGSETQYF. CDR3 coding DNA: TGTGCCAGCAGTAGCCCGGGGACAGGGAGCGAGACCCAGTACTTC.

V and J are TRBV3-1 and TRBJ1-1, with a possible D match to TRBD1 (6 bases). Germline CDR1 LGHDT, CDR2 YNNKEL (reference sequence). The CDR3 is 15 amino acids. The V end was cut by 2 bases, the J end by 1 base, with 11 bases between. The CDR3, as DNA: TGTGCCAGCAGCCAAAGTAGGGGGGGGAACACTGAAGCTTTCTTT. This translates into CASSQSRGGNTEAFF.

In its sample, this clonotype was seen a few times. The chain combines TRBV3-1 with TRBJ1-1, with 8 nucleotides matching TRBD1. The ends lost 0 bases at V and 3 bases at J; junction bases unmatched: 3. CDR1 is LGHDT and CDR2 is YNNKEL in the germline V gene (reference sequence). This CDR3 has 15 residues. The CDR3 loop reads CASSQDRDRYTEAFF. The DNA of the CDR3 is TGTGCCAGCAGCCAAGACAGGGACAGGTACACTGAAGCTTTCTTT.

This clonotype was counted between two and nine times. The chain is built from TRBV20-1 and TRBJ1-5, with D possibly TRBD1 on 6 matching bases. The CDR3 loop spans 14 amino acids. V was trimmed by 0 bases and J by 4 bases, leaving 10 bases between them. Looked up from germline, CDR1 is DFQATT and CDR2 is SNEGSKA (reference sequence). The CDR3 DNA is TGCAGTGCTAGAGATCCCAGGGGAAATCAGCCCCAGCATTTT. As protein: CSARDPRGNQPQHF.

This clonotype was detected ten times or more. The V gene is TRBV4-2, the J gene TRBJ2-3; 9 nucleotides align to TRBD2. With V trimmed by 3 bases and J by 0 bases, 4 bases remained unmatched. Germline lookup yields CDR1 LGHNA and CDR2 YNFKEQ. There are 16 residues in the CDR3. The chain's CDR3 is CASSHSLAGSTDTQYF. CDR3 coding DNA: TGTGCCAGCAGCCATTCCCTAGCGGGGAGCACAGATACGCAGTATTTT.

This clonotype was picked up many times. The rearrangement uses TRBV11-1 and TRBJ1-1; D might be TRBD1 (5 bases). Germline-derived CDR1 and CDR2 are SGHAT and FQDESV (reference sequence). This CDR3 is 12 amino acids long. The V and J ends lost 6 bases and 7 bases respectively, with 12 bases between them. CDR3 DNA: TGTGCCAGCAGTCGTTGGGGGGGTGAAGCTTTCTTT. It encodes CASSRWGGEAFF. The full variable domain, in which reference TRBV11-1 and TRBJ1-1 provide the parts outside the CDR3, is EAEVAQSPRYKITEKSQAVAFWCDPISGHATLYWYRQILGQGPELLVQFQDESVVDDSQLPKDRFSAERLKGVDSTLKIQPAELGDSAMYLCASSRWGGEAFFGQGTRLTVV.

There are many counts of this clonotype. The rearrangement uses TRBV11-2 and TRBJ2-7; the match to TRBD1 covers 11 bases. CDR3 length: 15 residues. The germline V gene has CDR1 SGHAT and CDR2 FQNNGV. This chain's CDR3 is CATRRGQGATYEQYF. DNA of the CDR3: TGTGCGACTCGTCGTGGACAGGGGGCTACGTACGAGCAGTACTTC.

The chain joins TRBV12-3 or TRBV12-4 to TRBJ2-1; 9 bases fit TRBD2. The CDR3 has 15 amino acids. J was trimmed by 5 bases and V by 5 bases; bases with no gene match: 7. The CDR3 protein is CASSQTSGRDNEQFF. The DNA for the CDR3 is TGTGCCAGCAGTCAGACTAGCGGACGAGACAATGAGCAGTTCTTC.

This clonotype was seen repeatedly, ten times or more. V and J are TRBV12-3 or TRBV12-4 and TRBJ2-7; D tentatively fits TRBD1 or TRBD2 (5 bases each). The germline V and J ends were trimmed by 5 bases and 2 bases, with 10 bases remaining between them. The CDR3 covers 13 residues. The CDR3 here is CASSRDGTYEQYF. The CDR3 DNA follows: TGTGCCAGCAGTCGGGACGGGACCTACGAGCAGTACTTC.

The chain links TRBV25-1 to TRBJ2-1, with TRBD1 identical over 8 bases. V lost 3 bases to trimming and J lost 0 bases; unmatched junction nucleotides: 7. The CDR3 runs to 17 residues. The germline CDR1 and CDR2 sequences are MGHDK and SYGVNS. The CDR3 nucleotides read TGTGCCAGCAGTGACCAGAGGACAGGGAGCTCCTACAATGAGCAGTTCTTC. Translated: CASSDQRTGSSYNEQFF.

This clonotype was picked up a small number of times. This chain uses TRBV4-1 with TRBJ1-5, with D possibly TRBD1 on 6 matching bases. Trimming took 0 bases from V and 5 from J, leaving 11 bases between them. This CDR3 is built from 15 residues. Germline assignment: CDR1 MGHRA and CDR2 YSYEKL. CDR3 sequence reads: CASSQDLGGYQPQHF. The DNA of the CDR3 is TGCGCCAGCAGCCAAGATCTAGGGGGTTATCAGCCCCAGCATTTT.

The chain carries TRBV27 and TRBJ2-2; 7 bases are shared with TRBD1. In germline, CDR1 is MNHEY, CDR2 SMNVEV (reference sequence). The V gene end was trimmed by 6 bases and the J gene end by 7 bases; junction bases not matched to a gene: 5. The CDR3 runs 13 residues. CDR3 region: CASSHDRDGELFF. The CDR3, as DNA: TGTGCCAGCAGCCATGACAGGGACGGGGAGCTGTTTTTT.

The CDR3 DNA reads TGTGCCAGCAGCCCTGGACTAGCGGCGGGGCAAAGCATTCAGTACTTC. Its protein is CASSPGLAAGQSIQYF. This rearrangement joins TRBV7-6 to TRBJ2-4; 10 bases are a match to TRBD2. V gave up 5 bases and J gave up 9 bases; unmatched junction bases: 13. The CDR3 covers 16 residues. Germline lookup yields CDR1 SGHVS and CDR2 FNYEAQ. The full variable domain, with the rest looked up from reference TRBV7-6 and TRBJ2-4, is GAGVSQSPRYKVTKRGQDVALRCDPISGHVSLYWYRQALGQGPEFLTYFNYEAQQDKSGLPNDRFSAERPEGSISTLTIQRTEQRDSAMYRCASSPGLAAGQSIQYFGAGTRLSVL.

This clonotype was recorded many times. The chain joins TRBV12-3 or TRBV12-4 to TRBJ1-1; D is unresolved. V was cut by 6 bases and J by 8 bases, with 7 bases left in between. The CDR3 is 10 amino acids. This CDR3 is CASSSGEAFF. For the CDR3, the DNA is TGTGCCAGCAGCAGCGGGGAAGCTTTCTTT.

This clonotype was picked up many times. The chain links TRBV4-2 to TRBJ2-1; 8 nucleotides line up with TRBD1. Unmatched junction bases numbered 9, after V lost 0 bases and J lost 8 bases. The germline V gene encodes CDR1 LGHNA and CDR2 YNFKEQ. The CDR3 sequence is 16 residues long. CDR3 bases: TGTGCCAGCAGCCAAGAGACGACAGGGGTCAACGATGAGCAGTTCTTC. This translates into CASSQETTGVNDEQFF.

The table lists this clonotype with a few counts. The gene calls are TRBV12-3 or TRBV12-4 and TRBJ1-2; 8 nucleotides match TRBD1. This CDR3 has 14 residues. Losses at the gene ends were 6 bases for V and 8 bases for J; bases not matched to a gene: 11. The CDR3 reads CASSPDRGRRGYTF. The CDR3 DNA sequence: TGTGCCAGCAGCCCCGACAGGGGACGTCGGGGCTACACCTTC.

This clonotype was found a few times. J is TRBJ2-7 and V is TRBV20-1; 9 nucleotides line up with TRBD2. The germline V gene has CDR1 DFQATT and CDR2 SNEGSKA (reference sequence). The length of the CDR3 is 13 residues. V lost 3 bases and J lost 2; bases outside the gene matches: 2. CDR3 nucleotide sequence: TGCAGTGCTAGTTCTAGCGGGACCTACGAGCAGTACTTC. Encoded protein: CSASSSGTYEQYF.

V and J are TRBV20-1 and TRBJ1-3; D is uncertain. Germline V gene data show CDR1 as DFQATT and CDR2 as SNEGSKA (reference sequence). Trimming removed 1 base at V and 0 bases at J, with 10 bases between. This CDR3 spans 15 amino acids. In DNA form, the CDR3 reads TGCAGTGCTAGAGTTTCGGCACTCTCTGGAAACACCATATATTTT. It codes for CSARVSALSGNTIYF.

V and J are TRBV5-1 and TRBJ1-2; no definite D call. CDR3 length: 13 residues. Germline loops: CDR1 SGHRS, CDR2 YFSETQ. With 0 bases removed from V and 6 bases from J, the gap between germline ends came to 9 bases. The CDR3 reads CASSLGSANGYTF. The CDR3 nucleotides are TGCGCCAGCAGCTTGGGTTCGGCTAATGGCTACACCTTC. Complete variable domain (other parts from reference TRBV5-1 and TRBJ1-2): KAGVTQTPRYLIKTRGQQVTLSCSPISGHRSVSWYQQTPGQGLQFLFEYFSETQRNKGNFPGRFSGRQFSNSRSEMNVSTLELGDSALYLCASSLGSANGYTFGSGTRLTVV.